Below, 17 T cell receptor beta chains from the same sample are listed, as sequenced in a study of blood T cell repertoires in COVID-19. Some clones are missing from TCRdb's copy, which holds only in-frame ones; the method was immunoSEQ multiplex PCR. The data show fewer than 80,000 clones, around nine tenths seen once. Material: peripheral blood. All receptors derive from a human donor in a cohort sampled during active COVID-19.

CDR3 amino acids: CASSIQGYTGELFF. In DNA form, the CDR3 reads TGTGCCAGTAGTATACAGGGATACACCGGGGAGCTGTTTTTT. The genes are TRBV19 and TRBJ2-2; TRBD1 might be the D (5 bases). Looked up from germline, CDR1 is LNHDA and CDR2 is SQIVND (reference sequence). This CDR3 contains 14 residues. Trimming took off 2 bases at V and 3 bases at J, with 7 bases between the two ends. The full variable domain, its missing parts supplied by reference TRBV19 and TRBJ2-2, is DGGITQSPKYLFRKEGQNVTLSCEQNLNHDAMYWYRQDPGQGLRLIYYSQIVNDFQKGDIAEGYSVSREKKESFPLTVTSAQKNPTAFYLCASSIQGYTGELFFGEGSRLTVL.

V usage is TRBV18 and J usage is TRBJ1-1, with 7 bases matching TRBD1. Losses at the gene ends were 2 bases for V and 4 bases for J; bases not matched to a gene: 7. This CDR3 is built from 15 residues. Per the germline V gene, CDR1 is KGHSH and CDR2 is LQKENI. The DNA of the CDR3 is TGTGCCAGCTCACCAGGGTTGGACAGGTCCACTGAAGCTTTCTTT. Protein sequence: CASSPGLDRSTEAFF.

The CDR3 nucleotides are TGTGCCAGCACCAAGGGGGGGACATCCAGGGCTAATGAAAAACTGTTTTTT. Protein sequence: CASTKGGTSRANEKLFF. The chain carries TRBV7-9 and TRBJ1-4; weak D call: TRBD1 (6 bases). V was cut by 7 bases and J by 3 bases, with 21 bases left in between. Germline CDR1 SEHNR, CDR2 FQNEAQ (reference sequence). The CDR3 length is 17 residues. The whole variable domain, remainder taken from reference TRBV7-9 and TRBJ1-4, is DTGVSQNPRHKITKRGQNVTFRCDPISEHNRLYWYRQTLGQGPEFLTYFQNEAQLEKSRLLSDRFSAERPKGSFSTLEIQRTEQGDSAMYLCASTKGGTSRANEKLFFGSGTQLSVL.

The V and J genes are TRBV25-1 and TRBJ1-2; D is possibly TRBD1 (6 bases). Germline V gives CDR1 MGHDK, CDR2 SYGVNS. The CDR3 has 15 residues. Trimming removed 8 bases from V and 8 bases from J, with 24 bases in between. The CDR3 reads CASAESHRVPGGYTF. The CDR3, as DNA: TGTGCCAGCGCTGAAAGTCACAGGGTACCAGGCGGCTACACCTTC.

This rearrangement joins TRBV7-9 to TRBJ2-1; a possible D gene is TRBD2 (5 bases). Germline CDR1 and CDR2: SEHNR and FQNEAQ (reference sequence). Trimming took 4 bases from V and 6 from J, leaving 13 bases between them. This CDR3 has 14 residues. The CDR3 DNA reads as TGTGCCAGCAGCTACCGGGATGAGGGCAATGAGCAGTTCTTC. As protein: CASSYRDEGNEQFF.

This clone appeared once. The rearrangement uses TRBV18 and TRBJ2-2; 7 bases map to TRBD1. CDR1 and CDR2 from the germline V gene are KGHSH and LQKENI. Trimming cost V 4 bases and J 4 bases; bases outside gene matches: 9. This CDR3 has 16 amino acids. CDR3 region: CASSRYTGDTTGELFF. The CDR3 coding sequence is TGTGCCAGCTCACGTTACACAGGGGACACCACCGGGGAGCTGTTTTTT.

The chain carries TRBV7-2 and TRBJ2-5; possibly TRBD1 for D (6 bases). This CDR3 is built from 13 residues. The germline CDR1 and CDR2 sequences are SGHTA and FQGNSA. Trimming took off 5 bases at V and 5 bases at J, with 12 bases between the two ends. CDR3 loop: CASSPRRGETQYF. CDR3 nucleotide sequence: TGTGCCAGCAGCCCTCGAAGGGGGGAGACCCAGTACTTC.

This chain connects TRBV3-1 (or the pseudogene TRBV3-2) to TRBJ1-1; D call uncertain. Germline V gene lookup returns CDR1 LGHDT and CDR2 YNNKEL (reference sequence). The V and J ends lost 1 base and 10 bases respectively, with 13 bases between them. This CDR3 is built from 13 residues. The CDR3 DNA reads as TGTGCCAGCAGCCAAGGCGTCGTTTTTGGAGCTTTCTTT. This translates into CASSQGVVFGAFF.

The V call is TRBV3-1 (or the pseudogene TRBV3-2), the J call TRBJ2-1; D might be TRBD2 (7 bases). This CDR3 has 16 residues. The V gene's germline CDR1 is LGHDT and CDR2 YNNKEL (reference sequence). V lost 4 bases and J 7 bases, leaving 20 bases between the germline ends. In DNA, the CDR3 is TGTGCCAGCAGCCCCTGGGGGCGAGAGGGGGGGAATGAGCAGTTCTTC. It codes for CASSPWGREGGNEQFF.

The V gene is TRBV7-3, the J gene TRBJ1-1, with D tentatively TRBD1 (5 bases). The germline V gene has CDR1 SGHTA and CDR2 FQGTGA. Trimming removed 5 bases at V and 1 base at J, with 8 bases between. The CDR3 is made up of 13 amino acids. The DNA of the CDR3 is TGTGCCAGCAGCCGACAGCCGAACACTGAAGCTTTCTTT. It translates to CASSRQPNTEAFF.

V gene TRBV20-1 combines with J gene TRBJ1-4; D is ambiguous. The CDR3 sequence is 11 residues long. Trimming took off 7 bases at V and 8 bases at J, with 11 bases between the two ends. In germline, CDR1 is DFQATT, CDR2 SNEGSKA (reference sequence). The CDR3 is CSVPEWEKLFF. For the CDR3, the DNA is TGCAGTGTCCCCGAGTGGGAAAAACTGTTTTTT.

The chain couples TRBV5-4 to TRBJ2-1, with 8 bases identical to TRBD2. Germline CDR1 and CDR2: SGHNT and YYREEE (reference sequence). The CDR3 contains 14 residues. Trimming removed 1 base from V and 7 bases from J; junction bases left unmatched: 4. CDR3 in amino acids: CASSLPGGPNEQFF. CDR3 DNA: TGTGCCAGCAGCTTGCCGGGGGGGCCGAATGAGCAGTTCTTC.

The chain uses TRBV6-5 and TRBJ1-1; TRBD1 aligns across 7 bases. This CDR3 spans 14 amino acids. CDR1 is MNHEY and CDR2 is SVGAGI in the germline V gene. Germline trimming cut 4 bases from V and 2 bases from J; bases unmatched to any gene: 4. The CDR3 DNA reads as TGTGCCAGCAGTTTTAGGGGGCCTAACACTGAAGCTTTCTTT. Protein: CASSFRGPNTEAFF.

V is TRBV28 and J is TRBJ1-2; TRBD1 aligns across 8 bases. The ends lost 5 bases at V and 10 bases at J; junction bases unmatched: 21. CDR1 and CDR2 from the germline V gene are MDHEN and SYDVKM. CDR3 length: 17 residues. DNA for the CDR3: TGTGCCAGCAGTCCAGGGGGCTTAGGGGGCGGCCCTTTCCCCTACACCTTC. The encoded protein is CASSPGGLGGGPFPYTF.

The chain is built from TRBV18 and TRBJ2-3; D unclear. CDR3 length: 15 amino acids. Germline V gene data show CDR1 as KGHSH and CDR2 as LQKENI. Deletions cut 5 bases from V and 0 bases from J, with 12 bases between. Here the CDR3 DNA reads TGTGCCAGCTCAACTACCTATTCTAGCACAGATACGCAGTATTTT. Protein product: CASSTTYSSTDTQYF.

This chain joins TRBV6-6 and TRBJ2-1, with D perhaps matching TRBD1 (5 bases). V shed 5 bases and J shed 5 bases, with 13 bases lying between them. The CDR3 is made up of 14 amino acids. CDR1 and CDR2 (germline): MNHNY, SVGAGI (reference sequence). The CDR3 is CASSGQRLNNEQFF. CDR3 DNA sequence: TGTGCCAGCAGTGGACAACGGCTGAACAATGAGCAGTTCTTC.

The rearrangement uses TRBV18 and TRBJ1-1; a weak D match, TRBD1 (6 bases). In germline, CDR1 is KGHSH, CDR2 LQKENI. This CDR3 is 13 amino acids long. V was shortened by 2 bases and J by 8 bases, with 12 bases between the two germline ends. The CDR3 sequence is CASSPRDGTEAFF. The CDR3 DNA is TGTGCCAGCTCACCAAGAGACGGGACAGAAGCTTTCTTT.